This TCR beta chain is from a study of breast tumors, draining lymph nodes, adjacent tissues listed by TCRdb under 2016. Turning to the overall study: In breast cancer patients, the study compared the TCR beta repertoires of tumor, adjacent nontumor tissue and axillary lymph nodes. The study aimed to assess the relationships and possible T-cell exchange between tumor, surrounding tissue and draining lymph node repertoires in human breast cancer. General study outcomes and caveats: T-cell repertoire diversity in tumors was found to be lower than in lymph nodes but higher than in nontumor tissue, and preferential V and J gene usage was observed. The conclusion that tumor T cells originate in lymph nodes was framed as consistent with a hypothesis rather than directly demonstrated. The data were considered consistent with most tumor T cells being derived from the lymph node and subsequently expanding within tumor tissue. In luminal-like breast cancer, tumor and nontumor tissue repertoires resembled each other significantly more than in basal-like breast cancer.

The adjacent samples were made up of nontumor breast tissue around the tumor. Sequenced using an Illumina HiSeq 2000. TCR beta chain libraries were generated through multiplex PCR amplification. The amplified TCR beta chain products were analyzed by high-throughput sequencing. TCRdb applied fastp at Q25 and MiXCR to the public reads, then kept only in-frame beta chains. All rows with the same CDR3 protein become a single entry with the most common DNA and genes. The sample has 20,000 to 25,000 distinct CDR3 sequences on record, 64% of them singletons. The ten biggest clones cover 15% to 20% of the sample. The CDR3 measures 18 amino acids from cysteine to phenylalanine. The only DNA kept is the CDR3, 54 bases in frame from the first base. V trim: 6 bases; J trim: 0 bases; unmatched bases: 5. The germline V gene supplies CDR1 SNHLY and CDR2 FYNNEI. This clonotype was observed many times. Its antigen is still unknown. No base quality values were provided; no much bigger clone lies one nucleotide off.

This chain is built from TRBV2 and TRBJ2-6, with 13 junctional bases fitting TRBD2. Specimen: tumor-adjacent breast tissue. The sequence was obtained from a female donor with breast cancer. Some clones in this sample may be carry-over from other donors' samples. The DNA is as follows: TGTGCCAGCAGGGGACTAGCGGGATTATTCTCTGGGGCCAACGTCCTGACTTTC. Its translation is CASRGLAGLFSGANVLTF.